This TCR beta chain was sequenced for a study of T cell responses to AZD1222 COVID-19 vaccine (dated by TCRdb to the early 2020s). Study-wide context: TCR sequencing covered about 230 trial participants: approximately 200 given two doses of AZD1222 and 26 given two doses of MenACWY control vaccine. Trial participants were enrolled by age into 18-55, 56-69 and 70-plus year subgroups, with about 150, 28 and 57 TCR-sequenced participants respectively. The paper's findings and limits, for the study overall: The 56-69-year group was small, and its depth increase did not reach significance, likely because of low power. Epitopes outside the regions mutated in the B.1.351 and B.1.1.7 variants were reportedly recognized by nearly half of the unique spike-specific TCRs. Participants were mostly white British and included more females than males, and it was suggested by the authors that clonal diversity may have been underestimated. After two AZD1222 doses, both the breadth and the depth of spike-specific TCRs were significantly higher than at day 0 and than in MenACWY recipients. Vaccine-associated CD4 TCRs spanned the whole spike protein, with dominant responses in regions 160-218 and 743-854. Conclusions about previously exposed vaccinees were limited because only a handful of AZD1222 recipients were SARS-CoV-2 seropositive at baseline. No day 14 peak-response samples were available, so repertoires were characterized only after the peak T cell response.

The germline V gene sets CDR1 to MGHDK and CDR2 to SYGVNS. Cut back by 7 bases and 5 bases, the V and J ends lie 14 bases apart. The CDR3 sequence holds 13 residues, the cysteine and phenylalanine included. Only the CDR3 part of the read is kept: 39 bases, read in frame from the first base. The CDR3 regions of human TCRbeta chains were subjected to immunosequencing. The authors' pipeline ran thus. TCRs in the repertoires were compared against a reference library of SARS-CoV-2-specific TCRs that had been generated with the MIRA antigen-specificity platform. Breadth was defined as the fraction of unique TCRs that were SARS-CoV-2-associated, and depth was defined as the fraction of total T cells that were SARS-CoV-2-associated. Using the MIRA data, every spike-specific TCR was mapped to the spike region that the TCR reacted to and assigned to either a CD4 or a CD8 class. Log10-transformed breadth and depth values were compared by one-way ANOVA with Sidak's multiple comparisons tests. The clones in this table, taken by TCRdb from immuneACCESS, are in-frame only. Not every clone is retained; where verified, under half of the shortfall comes from an unresolved V gene, and the cause of the rest is unknown. V, J and clone size were drawn from that table, and D and trimming were deduced from the DNA. The sample table shows under 100,000 clones, and 70% to 90% are seen once. About 12% of the sample is held by the ten biggest clonotypes.

The time point label of this sample denotes: about 28 days (+/-7) after the second vaccine dose. AZD1222 recipients with second doses at about 4 weeks or about 12 weeks were pooled, because spike-specific TCR depth and breadth did not differ between schedules. The vaccinee samples were drawn from two UK trials, COV001 and COV002, one of which was a single-blind randomized controlled phase 2/3 trial testing AZD1222 (ChAdOx1 nCoV-19) in healthy adults. Trial participant PBMC samples were collected at day 0 and day 28 after the second dose for TCRbeta chain sequencing. For this clone: It lacks a known antigen. No base-level quality is on record; no much larger clone is a single base apart.

The TCR sequence derives from an adult who received the AZD1222 COVID-19 vaccine. Recombination connected TRBV25-1 to TRBJ2-5; matching of 7 bases hints at TRBD1 as the D gene. The sequencing here drew on peripheral blood, taken 28 days after the second AZD1222 dose. The DNA reads TGTGCCAGCACTGGGGCAGGGGGGGAGACCCAGTACTTC. This yields the protein CASTGAGGETQYF.